The entry below describes one T cell receptor (beta chain). This clone was counted once. The antigen this receptor binds is unknown. No base qualities exist here, and no much larger clone lies one base off it. According to the study, the label for this sample's time point signals: baseline before first vaccination. Samples from vaccinated people were obtained from the UK trials COV001 and COV002, which included a single-blind randomized controlled phase 2/3 trial of AZD1222 (ChAdOx1 nCoV-19) in healthy adults. For TCRbeta chain sequencing, PBMC samples were collected from trial participants at day 0 and at day 28 after the second dose. The CDR3 regions of human TCRbeta chains were analyzed by immunosequencing. Processing in the source paper ran as follows. TCRs in the repertoires were compared against a reference library of SARS-CoV-2-specific TCRs that had been generated with the MIRA antigen-specificity platform. Breadth meant the fraction of unique TCRs that were SARS-CoV-2-associated, whereas depth meant the fraction of total T cells that were SARS-CoV-2-associated. Using the MIRA data, every spike-specific TCR was mapped to the spike region that the TCR reacted to and assigned to either a CD4 or a CD8 class. Log10-transformed breadth and depth values were compared by one-way ANOVA with Sidak's multiple comparisons tests. The immuneACCESS repertoire file appears here via TCRdb, limited to in-frame rearrangements. These files lack a portion of the clones; in checked studies, under half of the deficit traces to unresolved V genes, and the cause of the others is not known. Clone size and the V and J calls come from that table; the DNA yielded D and trimming. The sample table holds over 150,000 clones, of which roughly 92% were seen once. 1.6% of the sample belongs to the ten largest clones.

The data are from a study of T cell responses to AZD1222 COVID-19 vaccine (dated by TCRdb to the early 2020s). In the study overall: Because spike-specific TCR depth and breadth did not differ between the two schedules, AZD1222 recipients who got a second dose at roughly 4 weeks were pooled with those who got a second dose at roughly 12 weeks. TCR sequencing was performed for 230 to 250 trial participants, of whom around 200 were given two doses of AZD1222 and approximately 26 were given two doses of MenACWY control vaccine. Trial participants were enrolled by age into 18-55, 56-69 and 70-plus year subgroups, with approximately 150, 28 and 58 TCR-sequenced participants respectively.

Paper-wide results and their limitations: Epitopes outside the regions mutated in the B.1.351 and B.1.1.7 variants were reportedly recognized by nearly half of the unique spike-specific TCRs. Participants were mostly white British and included more females than males, and it was suggested by the authors that clonal diversity may have been underestimated. Conclusions about previously exposed vaccinees are limited, since just 6 or 7 AZD1222 recipients were seropositive for SARS-CoV-2 at baseline. CD4 TCRs associated with the vaccine covered the entire spike protein, and the dominant responses were in regions 160-218 and 743-854. Because no day 14 peak-response samples were available, the repertoires could be characterized only after the peak T cell response. In the small 56-69-year group, the increase in depth fell short of significance, most likely because of low power. After two AZD1222 doses, spike-specific TCR breadth and depth were significantly higher than at day 0 and than in MenACWY recipients.

The starting material was peripheral blood, obtained on day 0 of AZD1222 vaccination. The receptor was isolated from an adult in good health.

This receptor carries the CDR3 CSASHRTANTEAFF. The DNA sequence reads TGCAGTGCTAGTCACCGGACAGCGAACACTGAAGCTTTCTTT. The chain joins TRBV20-1 to TRBJ1-1; TRBD1 is perhaps the D gene, given 6 matching bases. From the cysteine through the phenylalanine, the CDR3 covers 14 amino acids. Of the read, only the CDR3 DNA is kept; its 42 bases are in frame from base 1. The germline V gene (reference sequence) sets CDR1 to DFQATT and CDR2 to SNEGSKA. The germline ends are 12 bases apart after V is trimmed by 3 bases and J by 1 base.